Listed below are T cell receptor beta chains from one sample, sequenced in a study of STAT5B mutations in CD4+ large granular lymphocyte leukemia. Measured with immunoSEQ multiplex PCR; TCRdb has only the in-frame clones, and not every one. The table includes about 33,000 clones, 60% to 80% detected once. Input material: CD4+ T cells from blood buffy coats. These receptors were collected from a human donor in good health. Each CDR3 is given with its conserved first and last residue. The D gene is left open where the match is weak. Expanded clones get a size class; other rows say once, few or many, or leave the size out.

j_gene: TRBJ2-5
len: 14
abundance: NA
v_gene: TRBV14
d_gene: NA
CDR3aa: CASSQDRVRETQYF
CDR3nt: TGTGCCAGCAGCCAAGACAGGGTTCGGGAGACCCAGTACTTC

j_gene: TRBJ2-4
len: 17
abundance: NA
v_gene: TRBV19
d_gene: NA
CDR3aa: CASREGLTGLAKNIQYF
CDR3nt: TGTGCCAGTAGGGAGGGACTCACGGGGTTGGCCAAAAACATTCAGTACTTC

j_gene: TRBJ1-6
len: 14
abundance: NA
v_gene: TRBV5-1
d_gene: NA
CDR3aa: CASSLEFYNSPLHF
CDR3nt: TGCGCCAGCAGCTTGGAGTTCTATAATTCACCCCTCCACTTT

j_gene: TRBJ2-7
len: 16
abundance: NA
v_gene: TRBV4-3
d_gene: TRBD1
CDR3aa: CASSQVLRTGTYEQYF
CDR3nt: TGCGCCAGCAGCCAAGTGCTGAGGACAGGGACCTACGAGCAGTACTTC

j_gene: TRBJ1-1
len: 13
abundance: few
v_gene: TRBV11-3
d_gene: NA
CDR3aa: CATGAGINTEAFF
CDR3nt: TGTGCCACGGGGGCAGGGATAAACACTGAAGCTTTCTTT

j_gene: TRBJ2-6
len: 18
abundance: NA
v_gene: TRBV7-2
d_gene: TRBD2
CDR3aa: CASSFRTSGISGANVLTF
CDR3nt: TGTGCCAGCAGCTTTAGGACTAGCGGGATCTCTGGGGCCAACGTCCTGACTTTC

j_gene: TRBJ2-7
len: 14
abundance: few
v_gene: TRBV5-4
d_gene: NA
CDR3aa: CASSLRQGGNEQYF
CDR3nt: TGTGCCAGCAGCTTGCGCCAGGGTGGCAACGAGCAGTACTTC

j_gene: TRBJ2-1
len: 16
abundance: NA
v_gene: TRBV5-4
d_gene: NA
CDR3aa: CASSLGGTASYNEQFF
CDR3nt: TGTGCCAGCAGCCTAGGGGGGACAGCAAGCTACAATGAGCAGTTCTTC

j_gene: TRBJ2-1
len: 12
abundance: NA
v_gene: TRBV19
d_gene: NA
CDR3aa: CASSTQYNEQFF
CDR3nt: TGTGCCAGTAGTACCCAGTACAATGAGCAGTTCTTC

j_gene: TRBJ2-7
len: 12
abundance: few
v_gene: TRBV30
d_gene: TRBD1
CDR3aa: CAWSEGAGEQYF
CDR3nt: TGTGCCTGGAGTGAGGGGGCTGGGGAGCAGTACTTC